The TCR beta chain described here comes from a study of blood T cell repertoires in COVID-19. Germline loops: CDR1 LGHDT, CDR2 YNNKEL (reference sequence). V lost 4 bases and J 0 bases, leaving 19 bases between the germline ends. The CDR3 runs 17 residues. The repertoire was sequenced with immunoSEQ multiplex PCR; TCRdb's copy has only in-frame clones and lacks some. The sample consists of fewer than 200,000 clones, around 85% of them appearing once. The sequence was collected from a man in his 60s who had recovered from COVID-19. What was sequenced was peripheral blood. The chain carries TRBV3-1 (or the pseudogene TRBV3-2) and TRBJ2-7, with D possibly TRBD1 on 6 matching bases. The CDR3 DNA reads TGTGCCAGCAGCCCACCCCGGACAGCTAAAACCTCCTACGAGCAGTACTTC. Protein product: CASSPPRTAKTSYEQYF.